The clone carrying this T cell receptor beta chain turned up a few times. Its antigen is still unknown. This sample was included in a study of CD8+ T cells in alopecia areata. Peripheral blood samples and lesional scalp punch biopsies were obtained from alopecia areata patients. Germline V CDR1 and CDR2: ENHRY, SYGVKD. This CDR3 is built from 14 residues. The V segment lost 2 bases and the J segment 2 bases; nucleotides outside the gene matches: 2. Broader study findings: Alopecia totalis/universalis scalp especially showed more expanded CD8+ clones than normal scalp. Against the mouse data, patients shared TCRs less clearly, possibly for HLA reasons. Sequencing of scalp tissue also captures the resident alphabeta T cells of normal skin.

Reverse transcribed after extraction, RNA yielded cDNA as the sequencing template. The repertoire was sequenced with immunoSEQ multiplex PCR; TCRdb's copy has only in-frame clones and lacks some. Of approximately 30,000 clones in the sample, less than 65% were seen once. This rearrangement joins TRBV10-3 to TRBJ2-7; 8 bases are shared with TRBD2. This TCR derives from a human donor with alopecia areata. The source material was NKG2D-high CD8+ T cells sorted from blood. CDR3 region: CAISEPAGAYEQYF. The CDR3 DNA reads TGTGCCATCAGTGAGCCAGCGGGGGCCTACGAGCAGTACTTC.